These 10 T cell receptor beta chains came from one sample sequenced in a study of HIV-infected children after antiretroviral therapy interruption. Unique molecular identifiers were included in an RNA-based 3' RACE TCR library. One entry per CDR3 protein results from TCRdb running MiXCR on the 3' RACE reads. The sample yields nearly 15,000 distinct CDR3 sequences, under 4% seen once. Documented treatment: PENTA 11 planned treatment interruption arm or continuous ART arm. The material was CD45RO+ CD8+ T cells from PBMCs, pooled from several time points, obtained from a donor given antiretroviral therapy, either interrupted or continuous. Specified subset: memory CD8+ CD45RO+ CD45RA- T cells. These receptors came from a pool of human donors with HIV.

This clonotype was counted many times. The CDR3 protein is CASSPVAGANVLTF. For the CDR3, the DNA is TGTGCCAGCAGCCCCGTGGCTGGGGCCAACGTCCTGACTTTC. The genes are TRBV9 and TRBJ2-6; D remains unclear. In germline, CDR1 is SGDLS, CDR2 YYNGEE. The CDR3 runs to 14 residues. The V end was cut by 4 bases, the J end by 2 bases, with 7 bases between.

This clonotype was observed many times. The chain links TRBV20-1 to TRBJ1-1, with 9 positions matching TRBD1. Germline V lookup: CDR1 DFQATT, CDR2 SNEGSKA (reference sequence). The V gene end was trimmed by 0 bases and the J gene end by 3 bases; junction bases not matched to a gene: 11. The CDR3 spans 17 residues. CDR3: CSARDATGGDWHTEAFF. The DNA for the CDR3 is TGCAGTGCTAGAGATGCTACAGGGGGCGATTGGCACACTGAAGCTTTCTTT.

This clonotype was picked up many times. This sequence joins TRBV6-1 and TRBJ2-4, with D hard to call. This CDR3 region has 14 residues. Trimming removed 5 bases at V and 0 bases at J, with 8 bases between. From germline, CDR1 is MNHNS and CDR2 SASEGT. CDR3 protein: CASSSELAKNIQYF. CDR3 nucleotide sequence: TGTGCCAGCAGTAGTGAGTTAGCCAAAAACATTCAGTACTTC.

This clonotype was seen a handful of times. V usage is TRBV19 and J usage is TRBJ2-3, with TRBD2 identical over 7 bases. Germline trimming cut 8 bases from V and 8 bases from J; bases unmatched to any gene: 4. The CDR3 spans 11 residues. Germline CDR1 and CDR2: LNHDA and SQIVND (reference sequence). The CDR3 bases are TGTGCCAGTTCGTGGGGGGGTACGCAGTATTTT. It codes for CASSWGGTQYF.

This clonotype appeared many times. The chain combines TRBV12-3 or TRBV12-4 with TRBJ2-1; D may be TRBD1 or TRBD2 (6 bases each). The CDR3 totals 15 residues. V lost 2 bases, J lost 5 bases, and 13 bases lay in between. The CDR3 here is CASSLYGGHNNEQFF. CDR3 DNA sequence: TGTGCCAGCAGTTTATACGGGGGACACAACAATGAGCAGTTCTTC.

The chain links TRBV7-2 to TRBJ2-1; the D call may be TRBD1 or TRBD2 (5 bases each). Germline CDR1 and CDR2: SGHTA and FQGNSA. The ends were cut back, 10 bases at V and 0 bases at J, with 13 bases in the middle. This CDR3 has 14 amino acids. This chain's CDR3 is CATLFGTSYNEQFF. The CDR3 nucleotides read TGTGCCACCCTGTTTGGGACCTCCTACAATGAGCAGTTCTTC.

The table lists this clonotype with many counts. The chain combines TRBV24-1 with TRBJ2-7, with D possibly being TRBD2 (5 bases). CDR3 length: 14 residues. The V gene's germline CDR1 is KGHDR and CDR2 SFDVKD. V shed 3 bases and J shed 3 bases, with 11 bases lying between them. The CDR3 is CATSDVNAGYEQYF. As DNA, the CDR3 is TGTGCCACCAGTGATGTCAATGCGGGCTACGAGCAGTACTTC.

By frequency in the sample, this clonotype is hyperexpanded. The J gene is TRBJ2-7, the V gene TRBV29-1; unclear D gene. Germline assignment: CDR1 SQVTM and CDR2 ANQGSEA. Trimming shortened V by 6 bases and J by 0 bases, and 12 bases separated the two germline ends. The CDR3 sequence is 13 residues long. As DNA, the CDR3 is TGCAGCGTCACCCCATCCCTCTCCTACGAGCAGTACTTC. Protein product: CSVTPSLSYEQYF.

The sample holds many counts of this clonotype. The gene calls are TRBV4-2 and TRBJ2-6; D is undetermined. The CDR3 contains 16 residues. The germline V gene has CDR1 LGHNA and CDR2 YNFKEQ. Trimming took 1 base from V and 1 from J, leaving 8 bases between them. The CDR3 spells CASSQGETSGANVLTF. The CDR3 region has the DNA TGTGCCAGCAGCCAAGGGGAAACTTCTGGGGCCAACGTCCTGACTTTC.

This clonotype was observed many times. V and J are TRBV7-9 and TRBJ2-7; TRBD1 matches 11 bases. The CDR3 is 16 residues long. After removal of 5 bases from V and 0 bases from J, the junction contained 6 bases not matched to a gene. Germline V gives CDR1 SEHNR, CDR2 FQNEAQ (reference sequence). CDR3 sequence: CASSAGQGALSYEQYF. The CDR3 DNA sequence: TGTGCCAGCAGCGCCGGACAGGGGGCCCTCTCCTACGAGCAGTACTTC.